Reported below is one T cell receptor beta chain. This CDR3 comprises 12 residues. Germline V CDR1 and CDR2: LNHDA, SQIVND (reference sequence). Losses at the gene ends were 5 bases for V and 8 bases for J; bases not matched to a gene: 5. The sample comes from a study of blood T cell repertoires in COVID-19. Study at large: The United States, Italy and Spain were the sources of the acute and convalescent COVID-19 samples. In each case, the material was cDNA or gDNA derived from T cells, B-cell-depleted T cells, or PBMCs.

Original processing methods: Reference gene primer amplification in the assay estimated nucleated cell counts. The data were produced by immunoSEQ multiplex PCR, yet TCRdb's version contains in-frame clones alone and is incomplete. The D gene and trimming were derived from the DNA, and the V and J assignments and clone size from that table. This repertoire shows about 150,000 clones, 85% to 90% found once; its top ten account for approximately 4%. The TCR originated in a woman between 70 and 85 years old with acute or convalescent COVID-19. The source material was peripheral blood. This chain links TRBV19 with TRBJ2-7, with 8 bases that match TRBD1. The CDR3 protein is CASSPQGAKQYF. The CDR3 nucleotides read TGTGCCAGTAGTCCCCAGGGGGCAAAGCAGTACTTC.